The 3 T cell receptor beta chains presented below share a single source sample, sequenced in a study of shared clonotypes between healthy human individuals. Assay: immunoSEQ multiplex PCR; the TCRdb copy retains only in-frame clones and omits some. The profile covers 2 million to 2.5 million clones, with around 95% appearing a single time and more than 0.1% taken by the ten largest. Sequencing was done on a sample of naive CD4+ T cells sorted from blood. Sample subset: CD45RA+ positively selected. Every receptor here comes from a man aged 18 to 30 in good health.

The chain joins TRBV5-1 to TRBJ2-3; 7 nucleotides agree with TRBD2. CDR3 length equals 14 residues. The germline CDR1 and CDR2 sequences are SGHRS and YFSETQ. Trimming at V came to 4 bases and at J to 0 bases, leaving 2 bases not matched to a gene. This CDR3 reads CASSRDYSTDTQYF. CDR3 bases: TGCGCCAGCAGCCGGGACTACAGCACAGATACGCAGTATTTT.

This clone is a singleton in its sample. The rearrangement joins TRBV2 to TRBJ1-3; no firm D call. CDR3 length: 13 residues. Trimming cost V 3 bases and J 2 bases, with 5 bases left between them. The germline CDR1 and CDR2 sequences are SNHLY and FYNNEI. The DNA of the CDR3 is TGTGCCAGCAGTGAGGATGCTGGAAACACCATATATTTT. Protein: CASSEDAGNTIYF.

The chain uses TRBV28 and TRBJ2-7; perhaps D is TRBD1 or TRBD2 (6 bases each). The germline gives CDR1 MDHEN, CDR2 SYDVKM. The CDR3 consists of 15 residues. Trimming removed 4 bases at V and 1 base at J, with 14 bases between. This CDR3 is CASSSLGGNSYEQYF. CDR3 DNA: TGTGCCAGCAGTTCCCTCGGGGGCAATTCCTACGAGCAGTACTTC.